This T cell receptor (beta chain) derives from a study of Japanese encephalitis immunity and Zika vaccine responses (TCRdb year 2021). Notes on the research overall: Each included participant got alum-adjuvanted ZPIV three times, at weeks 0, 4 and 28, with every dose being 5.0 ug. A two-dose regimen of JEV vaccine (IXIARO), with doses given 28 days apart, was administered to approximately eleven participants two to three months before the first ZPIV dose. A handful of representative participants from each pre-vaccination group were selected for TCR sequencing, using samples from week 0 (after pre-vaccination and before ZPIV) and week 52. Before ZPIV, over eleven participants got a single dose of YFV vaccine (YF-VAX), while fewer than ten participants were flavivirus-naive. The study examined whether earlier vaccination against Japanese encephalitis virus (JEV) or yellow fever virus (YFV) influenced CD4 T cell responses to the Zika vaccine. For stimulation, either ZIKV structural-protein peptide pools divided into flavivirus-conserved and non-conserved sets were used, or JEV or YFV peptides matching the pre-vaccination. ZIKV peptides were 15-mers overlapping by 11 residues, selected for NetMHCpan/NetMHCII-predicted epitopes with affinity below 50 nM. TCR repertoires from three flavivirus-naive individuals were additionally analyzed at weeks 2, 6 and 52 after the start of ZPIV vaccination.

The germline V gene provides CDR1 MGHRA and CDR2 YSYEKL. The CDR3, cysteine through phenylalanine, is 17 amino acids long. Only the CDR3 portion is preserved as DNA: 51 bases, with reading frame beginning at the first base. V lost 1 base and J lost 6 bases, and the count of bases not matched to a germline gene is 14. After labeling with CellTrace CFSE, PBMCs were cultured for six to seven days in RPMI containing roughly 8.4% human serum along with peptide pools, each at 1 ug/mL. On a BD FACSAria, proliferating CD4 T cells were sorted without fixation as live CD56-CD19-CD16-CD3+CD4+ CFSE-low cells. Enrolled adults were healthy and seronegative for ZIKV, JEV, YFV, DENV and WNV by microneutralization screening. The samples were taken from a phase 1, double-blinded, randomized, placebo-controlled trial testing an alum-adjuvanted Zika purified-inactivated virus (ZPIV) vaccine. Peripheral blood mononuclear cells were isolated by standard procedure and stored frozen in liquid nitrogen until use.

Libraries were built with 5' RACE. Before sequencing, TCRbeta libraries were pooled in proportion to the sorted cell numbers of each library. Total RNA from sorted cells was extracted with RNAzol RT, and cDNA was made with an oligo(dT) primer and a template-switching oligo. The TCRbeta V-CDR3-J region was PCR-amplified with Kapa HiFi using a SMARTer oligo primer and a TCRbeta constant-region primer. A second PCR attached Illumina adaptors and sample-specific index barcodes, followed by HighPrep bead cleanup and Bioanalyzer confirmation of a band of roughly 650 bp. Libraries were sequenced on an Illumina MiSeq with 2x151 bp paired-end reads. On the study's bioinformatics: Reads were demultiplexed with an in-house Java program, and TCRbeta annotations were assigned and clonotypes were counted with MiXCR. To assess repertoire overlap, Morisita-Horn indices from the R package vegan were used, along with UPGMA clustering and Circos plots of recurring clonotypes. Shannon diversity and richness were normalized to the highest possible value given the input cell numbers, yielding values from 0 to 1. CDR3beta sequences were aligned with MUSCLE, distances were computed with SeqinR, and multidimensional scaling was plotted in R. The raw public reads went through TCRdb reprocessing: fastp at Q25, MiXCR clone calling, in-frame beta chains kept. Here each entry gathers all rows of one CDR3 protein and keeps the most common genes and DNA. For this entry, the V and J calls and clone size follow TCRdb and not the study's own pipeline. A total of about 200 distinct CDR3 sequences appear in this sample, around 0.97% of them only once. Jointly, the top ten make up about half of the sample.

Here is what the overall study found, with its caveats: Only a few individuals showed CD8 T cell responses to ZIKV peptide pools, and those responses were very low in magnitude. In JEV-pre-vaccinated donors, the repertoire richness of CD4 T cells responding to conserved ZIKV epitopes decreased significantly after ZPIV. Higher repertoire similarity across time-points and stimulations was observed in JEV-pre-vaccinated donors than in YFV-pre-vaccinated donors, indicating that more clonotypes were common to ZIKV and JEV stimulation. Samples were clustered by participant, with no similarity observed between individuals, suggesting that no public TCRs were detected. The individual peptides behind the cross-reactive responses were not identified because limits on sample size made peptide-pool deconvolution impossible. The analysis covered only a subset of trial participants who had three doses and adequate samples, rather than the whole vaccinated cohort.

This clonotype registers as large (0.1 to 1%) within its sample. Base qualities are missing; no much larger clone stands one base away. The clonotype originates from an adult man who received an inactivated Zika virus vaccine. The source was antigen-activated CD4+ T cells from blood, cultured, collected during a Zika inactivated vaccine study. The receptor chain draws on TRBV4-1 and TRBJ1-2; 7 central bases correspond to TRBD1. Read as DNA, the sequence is TGCGCCAGCAGCCAAGTTCCAAAGCGACAGGGTGAGAATGGCTACACCTTC. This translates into CASSQVPKRQGENGYTF.